This TCR beta chain was documented in a study of T-cell reconstitution after alpha-beta-depleted transplantation in children. The length of the CDR3 is 15 residues. Germline V gives CDR1 SGHRS, CDR2 YFSETQ. Trimming shortened V by 5 bases and J by 3 bases, and 17 bases separated the two germline ends. Unique molecular identifiers were used to barcode this TCRbeta library. TCRdb ran MiXCR on the PCR reads and lists one entry per CDR3 protein. The sample has hundreds of thousands of distinct CDR3 sequences, 13% seen once. To note about this clonotype: This may come from a read error, since a much larger clone is one base off.

The chain uses TRBV5-1 and TRBJ1-1; perhaps TRBD1 as D (5 bases). The source was PBMCs, collected from the stem cell graft. This receptor was obtained from a human donor who donated a stem cell graft to a child with Fanconi anemia. DNA of the CDR3: TGCGCCAGCAGGCTCGGGGTTCAGGGATACACTGAAGCTTTCTTT. Translating it yields CASRLGVQGYTEAFF.